The 5 T cell receptor beta chains reported below all come from one sample, sequenced in a study of cytomegalovirus exposure and HLA in healthy donors. PCR amplification relied on 60 Vbeta primers (plus 13 Jbeta primers). TCRdb's copy holds only in-frame clones and misses some; the assay was immunoSEQ multiplex PCR. The table records 60,000 to 95,000 clones, around four fifths of them present only once. The sequenced sample was PBMCs. Source of these receptors: a middle-aged woman in good health and CMV-seropositive.

The chain employs TRBV5-4 and TRBJ2-3, with TRBD1 matching 9 bases. V shed 0 bases and J 4 bases; nucleotides not matched to a gene: 3. Germline lookup yields CDR1 SGHNT and CDR2 YYREEE (reference sequence). The CDR3 is 15 residues long. CDR3 sequence (DNA): TGTGCCAGCAGCTTGGCGGGACAGGGTCCAGATACGCAGTATTTT. This encodes CASSLAGQGPDTQYF. The variable domain in full, with the rest retrieved from reference TRBV5-4 and TRBJ2-3, is ETGVTQSPTHLIKTRGQQVTLRCSSQSGHNTVSWYQQALGQGPQFIFQYYREEENGRGNFPPRFSGLQFPNYSSELNVNALELDDSALYLCASSLAGQGPDTQYFGPGTRLTVL.

The chain combines TRBV7-7 with TRBJ2-2; possibly TRBD1 for D (8 bases). The CDR3 length is 14 residues. Germline values: CDR1 SSHAT, CDR2 FNYEAQ (reference sequence). The V and J ends lost 5 bases and 6 bases respectively, with 13 bases between them. CDR3 DNA sequence: TGTGCCAGCAGCGAACAGGGGGGGGCCGGGGAGCTGTTTTTT. Translation gives CASSEQGGAGELFF.

This chain connects TRBV30 to TRBJ1-2, with D tentatively TRBD1 (6 bases). Between the trimmed V and J ends, which lost 0 bases and 6 bases, there was a span of 11 bases. The CDR3 has 13 residues. Germline V gene lookup returns CDR1 GTSNPN and CDR2 SVGIG (reference sequence). The CDR3 coding sequence is TGTGCCTGGAGTGTAGGTGGGGGCGATGGCTACACCTTC. Protein product: CAWSVGGGDGYTF.

The chain recombines TRBV28 with TRBJ2-5, with 12 positions matching TRBD2. This CDR3 has 18 residues. Trimming took 3 bases from V and 4 from J; bases not matched to a gene: 12. Germline values: CDR1 MDHEN, CDR2 SYDVKM. The CDR3, as DNA: TGTGCCAGCAGTTTTTTGGCTAGCGGGGGGGCCAGGCGAGAGACCCAGTACTTC. It codes for CASSFLASGGARRETQYF. The entire variable domain, with the rest obtained from reference TRBV28 and TRBJ2-5, is as follows: DVKVTQSSRYLVKRTGEKVFLECVQDMDHENMFWYRQDPGLGLRLIYFSYDVKMKEKGDIPEGYSVSREKKERFSLILESASTNQTSMYLCASSFLASGGARRETQYFGPGTRLLVL.

The gene calls are TRBV28 and TRBJ2-7; 7 bases fit TRBD1. The CDR3 consists of 13 residues. V shed 5 bases, J shed 0 bases, and the junction held 1 base outside the gene matches. The V gene's germline CDR1 is MDHEN and CDR2 SYDVKM. CDR3 nucleotides: TGTGCCAGCAGTCGACAGGGCTCCTACGAGCAGTACTTC. Its translation: CASSRQGSYEQYF.